This TCR beta chain was profiled in a study of blood T cells in healthy people across ages. Overall study results and limits: CMV status of donors was not determined, possibly confounding expanded clonotype changes.

This clonotype showed up just a few times. Its matching antigen is unknown. Then a second PCR, running roughly 7 to 11 cycles, was carried out with a sample-barcoded 5' primer and a J-beta primer mix. Samples each returned at least 3 million CDR3-containing paired-end reads. In TCRdb, the 5' RACE reads were re-called with MiXCR into one record per CDR3 protein. The sample holds 800,000 or so distinct CDR3 sequences, approximately 25% seen once. These data were likewise used in another study, on T cells of mothers and their children. This second study notes: Study donors consisted of a few healthy Caucasian mothers and their six children. Across the analysis, no persistent microchimeric T cell clones were detected.

This clonotype was sampled from a boy under 18 in good health. The sequenced sample consisted of blood.

CDR3 sequence: CSARDRPPVFSYTF. The CDR3 DNA reads TGCAGTGCTAGAGATCGGCCGCCGGTTTTTAGCTACACCTTC. The rearrangement joins TRBV20-1 to TRBJ1-2; D uncertain. This CDR3 spans 14 amino acids. Trimming shortened V by 0 bases and J by 9 bases, and 17 bases separated the two germline ends. Germline V lookup: CDR1 DFQATT, CDR2 SNEGSKA (reference sequence).